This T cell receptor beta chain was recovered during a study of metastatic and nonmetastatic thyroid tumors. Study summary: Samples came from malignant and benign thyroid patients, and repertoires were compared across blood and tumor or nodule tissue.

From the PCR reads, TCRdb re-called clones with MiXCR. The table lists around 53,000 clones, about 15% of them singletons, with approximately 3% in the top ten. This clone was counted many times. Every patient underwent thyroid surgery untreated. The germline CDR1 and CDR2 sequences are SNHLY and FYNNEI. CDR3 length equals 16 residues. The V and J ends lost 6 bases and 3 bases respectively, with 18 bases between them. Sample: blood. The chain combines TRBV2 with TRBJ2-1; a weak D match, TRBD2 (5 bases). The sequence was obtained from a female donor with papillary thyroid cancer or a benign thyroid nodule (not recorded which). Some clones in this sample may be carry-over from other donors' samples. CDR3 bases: TGTGCCAGCAGCAAAATTTGGCAACTAGACTACAATGAGCAGTTCTTC. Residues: CASSKIWQLDYNEQFF.